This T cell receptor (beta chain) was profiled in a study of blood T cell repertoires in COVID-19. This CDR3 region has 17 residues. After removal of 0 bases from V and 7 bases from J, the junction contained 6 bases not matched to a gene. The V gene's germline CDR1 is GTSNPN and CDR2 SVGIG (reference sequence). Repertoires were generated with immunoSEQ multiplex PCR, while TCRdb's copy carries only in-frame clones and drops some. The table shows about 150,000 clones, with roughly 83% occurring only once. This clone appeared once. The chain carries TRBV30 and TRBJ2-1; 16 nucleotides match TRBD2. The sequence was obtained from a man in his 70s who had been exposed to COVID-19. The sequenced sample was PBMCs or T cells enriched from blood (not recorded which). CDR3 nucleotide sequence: TGTGCCTGGAGTGTCGGGACTAGCGGGAGGGCCGCGAATGAGCAGTTCTTC. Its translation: CAWSVGTSGRAANEQFF.